Each of the 13 T cell receptor beta chains below was sequenced from the same sample in a study of T-cell memory formation after mild COVID-19. From the 5' RACE reads, TCRdb called clonotypes with MiXCR, one entry per CDR3 protein. Of around 530,000 distinct CDR3 sequences in the sample, about a fifth were seen once. The sample was PBMCs or a T cell subset sorted from them (not recorded which). Every receptor here comes from an adult woman who had mild COVID-19 (a few samples of this study predate the infection). Cell type and time point are not known.

This clonotype appeared a few times. This chain uses TRBV6-5 with TRBJ1-2; D remains ambiguous. Trimming stripped 5 bases from V and 4 bases from J, with 11 bases between. This CDR3 is built from 13 residues. The germline CDR1 and CDR2 sequences are MNHEY and SVGAGI. The CDR3 nucleotides are TGTGCCAGCAGTCTACAGAGACTCTATGGCTACACCTTC. Translation gives CASSLQRLYGYTF.

V is TRBV4-1 and J is TRBJ1-2; TRBD1 matches at 9 bases. The CDR3 totals 16 residues. Germline loops: CDR1 MGHRA, CDR2 YSYEKL. V lost 1 base, J lost 6 bases, and 9 bases stayed unmatched. The CDR3 DNA follows: TGCGCCAGCAGCCAAGGCCCCGGGGGGACAGGGAATGGCTACACCTTC. The encoded protein is CASSQGPGGTGNGYTF.

The chain is built from TRBV4-2 and TRBJ2-1; 10 bases fit TRBD2. The CDR3 length is 16 residues. The trim removed 2 bases at V and 4 bases at J, leaving 5 bases unmatched. Germline CDR1 reads LGHNA; CDR2 reads YNFKEQ. The CDR3 DNA sequence: TGTGCCAGCAGCCAAACCGGGACTAGCGCTTACAATGAGCAGTTCTTC. This codes for CASSQTGTSAYNEQFF.

The V call is TRBV12-3 or TRBV12-4, the J call TRBJ1-3; no definite D call. The CDR3 is 14 residues long. The V end was cut by 3 bases, the J end by 0 bases, with 6 bases between. The CDR3: CASSLKPSGNTIYF. In DNA form, the CDR3 reads TGTGCCAGCAGTTTGAAACCCTCTGGAAACACCATATATTTT.

V is TRBV30 and J is TRBJ2-1, with no clear D. The germline V gene encodes CDR1 GTSNPN and CDR2 SVGIG (reference sequence). The CDR3 is made up of 11 amino acids. V shed 4 bases and J shed 9 bases, with 10 bases lying between them. The CDR3 is CAWTDRIEQFF. The CDR3 bases are TGTGCCTGGACCGACCGAATTGAGCAGTTCTTC.

The V gene is TRBV7-9, the J gene TRBJ2-7; tentatively, D is TRBD1 or TRBD2 (5 bases each). The CDR3 runs to 16 residues. Germline V gene lookup returns CDR1 SEHNR and CDR2 FQNEAQ (reference sequence). Trimming stripped 1 base from V and 1 base from J, with 14 bases between. CDR3 bases: TGTGCCAGCAGCTTAGACGAGGGACCTTTTTCCTACGAGCAGTACTTC. It yields the protein CASSLDEGPFSYEQYF. The full variable domain, in which reference TRBV7-9 and TRBJ2-7 provide the parts outside the CDR3, is DTGVSQNPRHKITKRGQNVTFRCDPISEHNRLYWYRQTLGQGPEFLTYFQNEAQLEKSRLLSDRFSAERPKGSFSTLEIQRTEQGDSAMYLCASSLDEGPFSYEQYFGPGTRLTVT.

This rearrangement joins TRBV29-1 to TRBJ2-1, with 8 bases fitting TRBD2. V dropped 4 bases and J dropped 8; count of bases not matched to a gene: 7. CDR3 length: 13 amino acids. Germline CDR1 SQVTM, CDR2 ANQGSEA. CDR3 protein: CSVGQRGLYEQFF. The CDR3 DNA is TGCAGCGTTGGTCAGCGGGGGCTTTATGAGCAGTTCTTC.

This clonotype was picked up many times. V is TRBV7-2 and J is TRBJ2-4; possibly TRBD1 or TRBD2 for D (5 bases each). V lost 0 bases, J lost 0 bases, and 6 bases lay in between. CDR3 length: 15 residues. Germline V gives CDR1 SGHTA, CDR2 FQGNSA. The CDR3 protein is CASSLAGTAKNIQYF. CDR3 DNA sequence: TGTGCCAGCAGCTTAGCCGGGACAGCCAAAAACATTCAGTACTTC.

This clonotype was seen a few times. The V gene is TRBV7-2, the J gene TRBJ2-7; D is unclear. CDR1 and CDR2 from the germline V gene are SGHTA and FQGNSA. The CDR3 runs 14 residues. Trimming removed 8 bases from V and 0 bases from J, with 14 bases in between. The CDR3: CASRSRATSYEQYF. In DNA, the CDR3 is TGTGCCAGCCGTAGTAGGGCTACCTCCTACGAGCAGTACTTC.

This clonotype was seen repeatedly, ten times or more. The chain recombines TRBV7-2 with TRBJ2-7; D possibly corresponds to TRBD2 (6 bases). In germline, CDR1 is SGHTA, CDR2 FQGNSA. V lost 4 bases to trimming and J lost 0 bases, with 19 bases between them. This CDR3 region has 17 residues. CDR3 loop: CASSSGRGGLSSYEQYF. CDR3 nucleotides: TGTGCCAGCAGCTCCGGGCGGGGCGGATTAAGCTCCTACGAGCAGTACTTC.

This chain links TRBV20-1 with TRBJ2-3; D is possibly TRBD1 or TRBD2 (5 bases each). Germline CDR1 is DFQATT and CDR2 is SNEGSKA (reference sequence). CDR3 size: 14 residues. Trimming stripped 1 base from V and 3 bases from J, with 11 bases between. The CDR3 sequence: CSARVGVMTDTQYF. In DNA form, the CDR3 reads TGCAGTGCTAGAGTGGGGGTAATGACAGATACGCAGTATTTT.

This clonotype has more than one count but fewer than ten. The CDR3 region is CASSLRGTNVLTF. DNA of the CDR3: TGTGCCAGCAGCTTAAGGGGTACCAACGTCCTGACTTTC. The V and J genes are TRBV7-2 and TRBJ2-6; possibly TRBD1 for D (5 bases). Trimming cost V 2 bases and J 8 bases, with 7 bases left between them. This CDR3 has 13 amino acids. Germline V gives CDR1 SGHTA, CDR2 FQGNSA.

The table lists this clonotype with a few counts. This chain's CDR3 is CASSAGQGTYSYGYTF. CDR3 bases: TGTGCCAGCAGCGCAGGACAGGGGACCTATTCCTATGGCTACACCTTC. The chain recombines TRBV9 with TRBJ1-2, with TRBD1 identical over 9 bases. Germline assignment: CDR1 SGDLS and CDR2 YYNGEE. J was trimmed by 4 bases and V by 3 bases; bases with no gene match: 10. The CDR3 contains 16 residues. Supplemented by reference TRBV9 and TRBJ1-2, the full variable domain reads DSGVTQTPKHLITATGQRVTLRCSPRSGDLSVYWYQQSLDQGLQFLIQYYNGEERAKGNILERFSAQQFPDLHSELNLSSLELGDSALYFCASSAGQGTYSYGYTFGSGTRLTVV.